What follows describes a single T cell receptor (beta chain). This CDR3 is built from 19 residues. This sample's treatment: preoperative locoregional IRX-2 cytokine immunotherapy. This phase Ib study tested locoregional IRX-2 cytokine immunotherapy given before surgery. The record originates from a study of preoperative IRX-2 immunotherapy in early breast cancer. The method was immunoSEQ multiplex PCR; TCRdb's version includes in-frame clones alone and lacks a portion of them. The data hold around 6,000 clones, with around 74% observed a single time. The V call is TRBV1, the J call TRBJ2-2; TRBD1 reflects the table's D call only, with no check against the DNA. TRBV1 is designated a pseudogene. The source was tumor tissue, collected before IRX-2 immunotherapy. The sequence came from a human donor with breast cancer. The CDR3 is CASSQKPRQGKLGTGELFF. The CDR3 bases are TGCGCCAGCAGCCAAAAACCCCGACAGGGGAAATTAGGCACCGGGGAGCTGTTTTTT.